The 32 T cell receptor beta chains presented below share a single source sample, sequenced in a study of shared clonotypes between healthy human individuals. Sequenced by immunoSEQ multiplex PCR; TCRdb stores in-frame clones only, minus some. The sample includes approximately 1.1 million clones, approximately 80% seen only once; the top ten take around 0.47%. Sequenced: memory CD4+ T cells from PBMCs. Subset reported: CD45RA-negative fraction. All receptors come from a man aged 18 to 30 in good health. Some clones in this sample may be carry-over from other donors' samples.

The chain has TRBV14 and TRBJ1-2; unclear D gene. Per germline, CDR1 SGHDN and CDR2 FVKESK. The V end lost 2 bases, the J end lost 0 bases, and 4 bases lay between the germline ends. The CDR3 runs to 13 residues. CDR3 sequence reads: CASSQQANYGYTF. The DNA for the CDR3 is TGTGCCAGCAGCCAACAGGCTAACTATGGCTACACCTTC.

CDR3 sequence: CASAASGQGNGNEQFF. CDR3 coding DNA: TGTGCCAGCGCAGCTAGTGGACAGGGAAACGGTAATGAGCAGTTCTTC. The rearrangement joins TRBV9 to TRBJ2-1; 8 nucleotides agree with TRBD1. The V gene's germline CDR1 is SGDLS and CDR2 YYNGEE. The CDR3 totals 16 residues. The ends lost 7 bases at V and 7 bases at J; junction bases unmatched: 16.

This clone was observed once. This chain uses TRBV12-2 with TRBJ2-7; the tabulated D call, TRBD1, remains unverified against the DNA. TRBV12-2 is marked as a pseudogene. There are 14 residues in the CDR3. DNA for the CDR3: TGTGCAAGTCGTTCCGGGACAGAATCTTACGAGCAGTACTTC. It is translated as CASRSGTESYEQYF.

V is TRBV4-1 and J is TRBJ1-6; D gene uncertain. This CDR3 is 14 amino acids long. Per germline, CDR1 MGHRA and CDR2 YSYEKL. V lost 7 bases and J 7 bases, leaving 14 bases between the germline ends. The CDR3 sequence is CASTFTEDNSPLHF. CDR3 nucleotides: TGCGCCAGCACCTTTACAGAGGACAATTCACCCCTCCACTTT.

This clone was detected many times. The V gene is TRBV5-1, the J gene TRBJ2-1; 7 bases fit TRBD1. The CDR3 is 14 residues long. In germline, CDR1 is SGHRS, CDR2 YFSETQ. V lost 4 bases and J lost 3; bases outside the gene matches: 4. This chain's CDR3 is CASSEGADYNEQFF. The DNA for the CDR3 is TGCGCCAGCAGCGAGGGGGCGGACTACAATGAGCAGTTCTTC. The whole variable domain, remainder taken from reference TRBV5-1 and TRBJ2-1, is KAGVTQTPRYLIKTRGQQVTLSCSPISGHRSVSWYQQTPGQGLQFLFEYFSETQRNKGNFPGRFSGRQFSNSRSEMNVSTLELGDSALYLCASSEGADYNEQFFGPGTRLTVL.

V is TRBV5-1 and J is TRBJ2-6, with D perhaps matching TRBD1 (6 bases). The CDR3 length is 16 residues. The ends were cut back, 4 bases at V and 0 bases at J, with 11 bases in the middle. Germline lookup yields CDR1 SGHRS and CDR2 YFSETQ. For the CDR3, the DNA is TGCGCCAGCAGCGCCACAGGGTCCTCTGGGGCCAACGTCCTGACTTTC. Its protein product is CASSATGSSGANVLTF.

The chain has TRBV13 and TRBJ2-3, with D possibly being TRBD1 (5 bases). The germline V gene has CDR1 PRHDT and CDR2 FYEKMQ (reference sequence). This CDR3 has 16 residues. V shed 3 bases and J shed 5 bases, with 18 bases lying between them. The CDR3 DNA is TGTGCCAGCAGCTTGAGGTTAGGGGCAGCAAGAGATACGCAGTATTTT. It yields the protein CASSLRLGAARDTQYF.

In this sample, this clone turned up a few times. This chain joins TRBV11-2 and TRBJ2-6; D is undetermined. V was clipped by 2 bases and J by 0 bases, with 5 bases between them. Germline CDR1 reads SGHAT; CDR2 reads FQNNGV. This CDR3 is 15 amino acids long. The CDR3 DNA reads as TGTGCCAGCAGCTTAACTCACTCTGGGGCCAACGTCCTGACTTTC. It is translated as CASSLTHSGANVLTF. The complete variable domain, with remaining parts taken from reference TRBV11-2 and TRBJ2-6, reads EAGVAQSPRYKIIEKRQSVAFWCNPISGHATLYWYQQILGQGPKLLIQFQNNGVVDDSQLPKDRFSAERLKGVDSTLKIQPAKLEDSAVYLCASSLTHSGANVLTFGAGSRLTVL.

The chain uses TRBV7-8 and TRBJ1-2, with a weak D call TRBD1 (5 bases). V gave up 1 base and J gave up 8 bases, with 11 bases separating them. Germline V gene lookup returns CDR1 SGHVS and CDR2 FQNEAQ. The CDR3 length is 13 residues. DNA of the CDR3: TGTGCCAGCAGCTTAGGGGGCAGAGAGGGCTACACCTTC. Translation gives CASSLGGREGYTF.

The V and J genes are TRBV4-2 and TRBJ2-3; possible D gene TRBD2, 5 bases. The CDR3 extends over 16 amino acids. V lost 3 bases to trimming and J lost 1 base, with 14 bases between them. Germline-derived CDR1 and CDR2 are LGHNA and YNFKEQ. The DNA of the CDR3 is TGTGCCAGCAGCCAGAGAGCGGTCCCAGGCACAGATACGCAGTATTTT. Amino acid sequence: CASSQRAVPGTDTQYF.

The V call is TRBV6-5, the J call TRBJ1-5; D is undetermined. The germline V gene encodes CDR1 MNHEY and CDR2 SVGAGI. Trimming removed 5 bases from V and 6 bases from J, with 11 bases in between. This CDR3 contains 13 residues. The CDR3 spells CASSQRRSQPQHF. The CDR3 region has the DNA TGTGCCAGCAGTCAACGTCGGAGTCAGCCCCAGCATTTT.

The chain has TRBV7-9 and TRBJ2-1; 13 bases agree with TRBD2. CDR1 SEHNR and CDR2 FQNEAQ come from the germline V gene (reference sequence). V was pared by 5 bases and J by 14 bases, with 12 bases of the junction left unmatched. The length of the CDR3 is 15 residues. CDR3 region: CASSHGGTSGRAEFF. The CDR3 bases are TGTGCCAGCAGCCATGGGGGAACTAGCGGGAGGGCCGAGTTCTTC.

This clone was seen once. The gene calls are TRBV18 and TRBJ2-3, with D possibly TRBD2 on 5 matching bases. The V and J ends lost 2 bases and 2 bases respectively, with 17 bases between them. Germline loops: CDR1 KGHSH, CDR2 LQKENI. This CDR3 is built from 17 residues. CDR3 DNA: TGTGCCAGCTCACCAGTTGTTGGCATTCGGGACACAGATACGCAGTATTTT. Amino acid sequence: CASSPVVGIRDTDTQYF.

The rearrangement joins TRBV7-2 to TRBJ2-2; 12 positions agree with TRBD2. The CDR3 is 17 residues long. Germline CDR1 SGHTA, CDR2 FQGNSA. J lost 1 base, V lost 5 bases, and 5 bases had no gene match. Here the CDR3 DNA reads TGTGCCAGCAGCCGGTTGACTAGCGGGAGGAACACCGGGGAGCTGTTTTTT. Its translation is CASSRLTSGRNTGELFF.

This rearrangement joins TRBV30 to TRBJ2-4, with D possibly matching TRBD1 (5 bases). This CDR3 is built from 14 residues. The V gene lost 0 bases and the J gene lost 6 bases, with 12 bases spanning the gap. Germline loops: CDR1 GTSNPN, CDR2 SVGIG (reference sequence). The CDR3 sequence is CAWSVQESRNIQYF. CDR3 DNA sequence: TGTGCCTGGAGTGTACAGGAGTCGAGAAACATTCAGTACTTC.

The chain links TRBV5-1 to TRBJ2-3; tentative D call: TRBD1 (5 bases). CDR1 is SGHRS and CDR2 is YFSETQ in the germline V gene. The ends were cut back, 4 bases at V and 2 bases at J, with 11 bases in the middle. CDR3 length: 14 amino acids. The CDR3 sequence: CASSQTDPTDTQYF. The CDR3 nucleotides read TGCGCCAGCAGCCAGACAGATCCCACAGATACGCAGTATTTT.

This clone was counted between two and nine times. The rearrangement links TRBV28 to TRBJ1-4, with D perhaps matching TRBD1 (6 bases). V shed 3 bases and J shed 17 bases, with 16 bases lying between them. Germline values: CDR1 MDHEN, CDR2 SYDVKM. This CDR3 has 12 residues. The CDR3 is CASSLSPGGTFF. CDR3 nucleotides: TGTGCCAGCAGTTTGTCACCGGGAGGGACATTTTTT.

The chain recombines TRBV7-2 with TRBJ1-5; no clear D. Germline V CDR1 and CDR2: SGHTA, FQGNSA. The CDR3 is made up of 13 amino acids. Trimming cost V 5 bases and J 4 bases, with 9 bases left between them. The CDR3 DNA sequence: TGTGCCAGCAGCCCCGAAGAGAATCAGCCCCAGCATTTT. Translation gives CASSPEENQPQHF.

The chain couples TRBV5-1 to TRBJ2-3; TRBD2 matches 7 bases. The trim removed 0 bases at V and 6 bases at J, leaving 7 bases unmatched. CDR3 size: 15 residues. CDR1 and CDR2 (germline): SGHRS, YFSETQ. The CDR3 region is CASSLGTGGRDTQYF. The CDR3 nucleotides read TGCGCCAGCAGCTTGGGAACGGGAGGCCGGGATACGCAGTATTTT.

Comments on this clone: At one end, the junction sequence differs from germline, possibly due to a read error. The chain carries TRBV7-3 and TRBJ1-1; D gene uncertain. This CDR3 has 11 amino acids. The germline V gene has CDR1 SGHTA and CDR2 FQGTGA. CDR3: CASSLGTLPIF. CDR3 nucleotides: TGTGCCAGCAGCTTAGGAACCTTGCCGATCTTT.

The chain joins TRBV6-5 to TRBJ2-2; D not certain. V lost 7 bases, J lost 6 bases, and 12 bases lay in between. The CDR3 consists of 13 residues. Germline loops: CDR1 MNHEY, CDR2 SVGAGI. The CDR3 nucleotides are TGTGCCAGCACCATACAAGGGTCCGGGGAGCTGTTTTTT. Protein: CASTIQGSGELFF.

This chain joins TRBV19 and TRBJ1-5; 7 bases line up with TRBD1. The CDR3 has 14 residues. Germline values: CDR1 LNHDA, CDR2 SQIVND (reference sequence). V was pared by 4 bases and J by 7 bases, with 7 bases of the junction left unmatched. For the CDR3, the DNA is TGTGCCAGTAGTACGACAGGGCCAGGGCAGCCCCAGCATTTT. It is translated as CASSTTGPGQPQHF.

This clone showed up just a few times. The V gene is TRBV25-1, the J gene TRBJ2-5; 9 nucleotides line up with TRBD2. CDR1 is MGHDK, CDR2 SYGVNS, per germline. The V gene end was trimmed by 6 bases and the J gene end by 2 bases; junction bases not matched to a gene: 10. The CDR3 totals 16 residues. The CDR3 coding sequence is TGTGCCAGCAGAAAAGATAGCGGGAGAGGGCAAGAGACCCAGTACTTC. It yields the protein CASRKDSGRGQETQYF.

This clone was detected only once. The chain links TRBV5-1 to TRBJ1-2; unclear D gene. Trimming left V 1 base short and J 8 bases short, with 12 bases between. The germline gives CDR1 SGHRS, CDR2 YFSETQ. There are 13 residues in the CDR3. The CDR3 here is CASSLNGPEGYTF. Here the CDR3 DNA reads TGCGCCAGCAGCTTGAATGGGCCGGAGGGCTACACCTTC.

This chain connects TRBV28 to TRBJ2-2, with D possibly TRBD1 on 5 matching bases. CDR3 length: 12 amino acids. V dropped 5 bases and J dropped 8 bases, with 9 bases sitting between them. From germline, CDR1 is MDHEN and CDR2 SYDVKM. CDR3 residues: CASSLRQGELFF. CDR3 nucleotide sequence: TGTGCCAGCAGTCTCCGACAGGGGGAGCTGTTTTTT.

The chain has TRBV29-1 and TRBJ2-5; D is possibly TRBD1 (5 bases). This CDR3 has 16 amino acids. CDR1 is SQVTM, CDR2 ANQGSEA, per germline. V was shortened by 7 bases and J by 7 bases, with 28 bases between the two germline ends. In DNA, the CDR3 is TGCAGCGCCCTGAGGTCAGGACAAGGGGTGTCTGGGACCCAGTACTTC. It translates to CSALRSGQGVSGTQYF.

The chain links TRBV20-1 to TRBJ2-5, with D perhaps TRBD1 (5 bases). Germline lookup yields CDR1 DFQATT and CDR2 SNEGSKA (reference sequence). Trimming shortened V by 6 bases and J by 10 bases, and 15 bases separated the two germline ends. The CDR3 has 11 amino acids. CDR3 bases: TGCAGTGCGACCGACAGCCGCGGCCAGTACTTC. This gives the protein CSATDSRGQYF.

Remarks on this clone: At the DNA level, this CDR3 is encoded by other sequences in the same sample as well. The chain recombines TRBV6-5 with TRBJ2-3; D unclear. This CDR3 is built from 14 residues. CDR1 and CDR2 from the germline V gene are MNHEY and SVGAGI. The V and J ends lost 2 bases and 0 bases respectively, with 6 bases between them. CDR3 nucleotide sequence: TGTGCCAGCAGTTACAGTAGTAGCACAGATACGCAGTATTTT. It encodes CASSYSSSTDTQYF.

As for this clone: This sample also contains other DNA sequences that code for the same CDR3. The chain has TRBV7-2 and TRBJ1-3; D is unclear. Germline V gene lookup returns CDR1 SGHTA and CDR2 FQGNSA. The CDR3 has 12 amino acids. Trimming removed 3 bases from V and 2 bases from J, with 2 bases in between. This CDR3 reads CASSFPGNTIYF. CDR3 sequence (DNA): TGTGCCAGCAGCTTCCCTGGAAACACCATATATTTT.

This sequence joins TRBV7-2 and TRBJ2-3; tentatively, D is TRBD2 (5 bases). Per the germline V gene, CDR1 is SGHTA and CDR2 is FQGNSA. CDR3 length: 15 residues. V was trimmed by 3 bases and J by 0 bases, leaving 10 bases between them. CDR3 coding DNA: TGTGCCAGCAGCTTCCAGCGGACTAGCACAGATACGCAGTATTTT. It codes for CASSFQRTSTDTQYF. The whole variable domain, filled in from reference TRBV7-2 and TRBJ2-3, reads GAGVSQSPSNKVTEKGKDVELRCDPISGHTALYWYRQSLGQGLEFLIYFQGNSAPDKSGLPSDRFSAERTGGSVSTLTIQRTQQEDSAVYLCASSFQRTSTDTQYFGPGTRLTVL.

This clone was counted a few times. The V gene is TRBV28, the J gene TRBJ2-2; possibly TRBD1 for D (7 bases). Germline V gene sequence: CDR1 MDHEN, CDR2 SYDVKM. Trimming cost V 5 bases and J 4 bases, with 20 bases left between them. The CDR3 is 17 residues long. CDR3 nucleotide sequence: TGTGCCAGCAGTCCCGCGGGAAATAGACAGGGCACCGGGGAGCTGTTTTTT. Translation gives CASSPAGNRQGTGELFF.

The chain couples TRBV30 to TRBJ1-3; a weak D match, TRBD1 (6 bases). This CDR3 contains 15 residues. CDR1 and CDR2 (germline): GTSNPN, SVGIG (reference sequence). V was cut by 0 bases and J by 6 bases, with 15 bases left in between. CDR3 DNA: TGTGCCTGGAGTGTCGGTGGGGGCGGGCCAAACACCATATATTTT. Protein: CAWSVGGGGPNTIYF.